This TCR beta chain was sequenced in a study of blood T cell repertoires in COVID-19. Across the whole study: Sample material is recorded as cDNA or gDNA derived from T cells, B-cell-depleted T cells, or PBMCs.

The CDR3 covers 15 residues. V gave up 4 bases and J gave up 4 bases; unmatched junction bases: 8. CDR1 ENHRY and CDR2 SYGVKD come from the germline V gene. Study processing details: The assay estimated nucleated cells by amplifying reference gene primers. TCRdb's table, derived via immunoSEQ multiplex PCR, lists solely in-frame clones and lacks some. The V and J calls and clone size were taken over from that table, and D and trimming were inferred from the DNA. The sample shows around 120,000 clones, 85% to 90% of them seen only once. The clonotype was recovered from a woman in her fifties or sixties with COVID-19, enrolled during active disease. The chain combines TRBV10-3 with TRBJ2-7, with 9 bases identical to TRBD1. The sample taken for sequencing was peripheral blood. The CDR3 DNA reads TGTGCCATCAGTGCCGGGACAGGGTCGGCGTACGAGCAGTACTTC. Protein sequence: CAISAGTGSAYEQYF.